This entry lists 26 T cell receptor beta chains sequenced from one sample in a study of cytomegalovirus exposure and HLA in healthy donors. The primer mix had 60 Vbeta and 13 Jbeta primers. Using immunoSEQ multiplex PCR, the repertoire was profiled, and TCRdb retains in-frame clones only, with some absent. The sample has about 100,000 clones; approximately 76% are singletons. The sequenced sample consisted of PBMCs. The source is a man between 18 and 29 years old in good health and CMV-seronegative.

The V and J genes are TRBV6-6 and TRBJ1-2, with D tentatively TRBD1 (5 bases). Germline CDR1 and CDR2: MNHNY and SVGAGI (reference sequence). This CDR3 region has 15 residues. Trimming left V 7 bases short and J 6 bases short, with 21 bases between. CDR3 in DNA: TGTGCCAGCACCCCAGCCCCAGGGAATTGGAATGGCTACACCTTC. This gives the protein CASTPAPGNWNGYTF.

As concerns this clone: A read error may account for a junction end that differs from germline. V usage is TRBV7-9 and J usage is TRBJ2-2; the D is unclear. CDR3 length equals 11 residues. Germline V gene data show CDR1 as SEHNR and CDR2 as FQNEAQ (reference sequence). The CDR3 is CSSKNWGELFF. CDR3 nucleotide sequence: TGTTCCAGCAAAAACTGGGGGGAGCTGTTTTTT.

This chain uses TRBV1 with TRBJ2-7; the D call in the table, TRBD1, was not verified against the DNA. TRBV1 is deemed a pseudogene. The CDR3 sequence is 15 residues long. Here the CDR3 reads CTSSLPGQGSDEQYF. The CDR3 coding sequence is TGCACCAGCAGCCTGCCGGGACAGGGGAGCGACGAGCAGTACTTC.

This clone was seen a handful of times. The junction shows a germline mismatch at one end, possibly a read error. The V gene is TRBV27, the J gene TRBJ2-1, with TRBD2 identical over 7 bases. This CDR3 contains 15 residues. Germline V gene data show CDR1 as MNHEY and CDR2 as SMNVEV (reference sequence). In DNA form, the CDR3 reads TGTGCCAGCAGTTTATTGGGGGGGACCTACAATGGGCAGTTCTTC. The encoded protein is CASSLLGGTYNGQFF.

V gene TRBV13 combines with J gene TRBJ2-5, with 7 bases matching TRBD1. Germline CDR1 PRHDT, CDR2 FYEKMQ (reference sequence). The CDR3 contains 17 residues. V dropped 5 bases and J dropped 4; count of bases not matched to a gene: 16. In DNA, the CDR3 is TGTGCCAGCAGCCAAGGAATGTCAGGGCCAGGGGGAGAGACCCAGTACTTC. Its protein is CASSQGMSGPGGETQYF.

The rearrangement uses TRBV5-4 and TRBJ2-7, with TRBD1 identical over 8 bases. The germline V gene encodes CDR1 SGHNT and CDR2 YYREEE (reference sequence). The CDR3 has 15 amino acids. Trimming at V came to 4 bases and at J to 5 bases, leaving 11 bases not matched to a gene. CDR3 sequence (DNA): TGTGCCAGCAGCATATCTCCGGACAGGGACCACGAGCAGTACTTC. The encoded protein is CASSISPDRDHEQYF.

This clone was seen just once. In DNA, the CDR3 is TGCAGCGCCGGAGACAGGGGCAGCTCCTACGAGCAGTACTTC. This sequence encodes CSAGDRGSSYEQYF. The rearrangement joins TRBV29-1 to TRBJ2-7; TRBD1 aligns across 8 bases. Per germline, CDR1 SQVTM and CDR2 ANQGSEA. J lost 0 bases, V lost 7 bases, and 8 bases had no gene match. This CDR3 is built from 14 residues.

J is TRBJ2-5 and V is TRBV7-8, with 10 positions matching TRBD2. Germline V gene lookup returns CDR1 SGHVS and CDR2 FQNEAQ. CDR3 length: 17 amino acids. With V trimmed by 2 bases and J by 5 bases, 11 bases remained unmatched. The CDR3, as DNA: TGTGCCAGCAGCTTACGGGGAAGCCCTAGCGGGGGTGAGACCCAGTACTTC. It is translated as CASSLRGSPSGGETQYF.

The rearrangement uses TRBV4-1 and TRBJ2-7; TRBD2 aligns across 8 bases. CDR1 is MGHRA, CDR2 YSYEKL, per germline. The V and J ends lost 1 base and 5 bases, in that order; junction bases with no gene match: 7. There are 15 residues in the CDR3. This CDR3 is CASSQAGGLSHEQYF. The CDR3 DNA sequence: TGCGCCAGCAGCCAAGCGGGGGGGTTGTCCCACGAGCAGTACTTC.

The chain combines TRBV20-1 with TRBJ2-7; weak D call: TRBD2 (6 bases). V was cut by 8 bases and J by 3 bases, with 11 bases left in between. CDR1 DFQATT and CDR2 SNEGSKA come from the germline V gene (reference sequence). CDR3 length: 11 amino acids. The CDR3 coding sequence is TGCAGTACCCGGAGGGGCTACGAGCAGTACTTC. It encodes CSTRRGYEQYF.

The chain employs TRBV5-4 and TRBJ1-6, with TRBD1 as a possible D gene (5 bases). Germline assignment: CDR1 SGHNT and CDR2 YYREEE (reference sequence). The CDR3 spans 15 residues. V was trimmed by 4 bases and J by 9 bases, leaving 17 bases between them. Here the CDR3 DNA reads TGTGCCAGCAGCCGCCGGGGAGGGGTTATTTCACCCCTCCACTTT. It specifies CASSRRGGVISPLHF.

The chain links TRBV11-2 to TRBJ2-7; D unclear. The CDR3 contains 14 residues. The V and J ends lost 0 bases and 2 bases respectively, with 8 bases between them. Germline CDR1 is SGHAT and CDR2 is FQNNGV. The CDR3 bases are TGTGCCAGCAGCTTAGACGGGTCCGCCTACGAGCAGTACTTC. This codes for CASSLDGSAYEQYF.

This clone was seen a few times. This rearrangement joins TRBV9 to TRBJ1-2, with a weak D call TRBD1 (6 bases). V was pared by 3 bases and J by 6 bases, with 15 bases between. CDR3 length: 14 residues. Germline V lookup: CDR1 SGDLS, CDR2 YYNGEE. DNA of the CDR3: TGTGCCAGCAGCGCGCAGGGGACGGGAAATGGCTACACCTTC. This sequence encodes CASSAQGTGNGYTF.

The V gene is TRBV15, the J gene TRBJ2-1, with TRBD2 matching over 9 bases. The CDR3 runs 18 residues. CDR1 and CDR2 (germline): LNHNV, YYDKDF (reference sequence). The J segment lost 9 bases and the V segment lost 1 base, leaving 16 bases of the junction unmatched. The chain's CDR3 is CATSRVPPLGGGAVEQFF. In DNA, the CDR3 is TGTGCCACCAGCAGAGTTCCTCCCCTGGGCGGGGGGGCGGTTGAGCAGTTCTTC.

The chain employs TRBV19 and TRBJ1-5; D is unclear. This CDR3 has 15 residues. From germline, CDR1 is LNHDA and CDR2 SQIVND (reference sequence). The V gene lost 1 base and the J gene lost 1 base, with 8 bases spanning the gap. For the CDR3, the DNA is TGTGCCAGTAGTATAGGAATTCGGAGCAATCAGCCCCAGCATTTT. Translating it yields CASSIGIRSNQPQHF.

With respect to this clone: The junction does not match germline at one end; this may be a read error. The J gene is TRBJ1-2, the V gene TRBV6-6, with D hard to call. This CDR3 region has 11 residues. Germline V CDR1 and CDR2: MNHNY, SVGAGI (reference sequence). The CDR3 reads CASSMNRVPPF. CDR3 nucleotides: TGTGCCAGCAGTATGAACCGGGTCCCCCCCTTC.

This clone showed up just a few times. The V and J genes are TRBV5-1 and TRBJ1-1; D not certain. The CDR3 runs to 14 residues. Germline V lookup: CDR1 SGHRS, CDR2 YFSETQ. The V end lost 4 bases, the J end lost 4 bases, and 14 bases lay between the germline ends. The CDR3 nucleotides read TGCGCCAGCAGCCCGAGGGCTCTGGGCACTGAAGCTTTCTTT. This gives the protein CASSPRALGTEAFF.

This chain connects TRBV7-9 to TRBJ2-7; D is possibly TRBD2 (5 bases). The germline CDR1 and CDR2 sequences are SEHNR and FQNEAQ (reference sequence). The CDR3 is 13 residues long. Trimming removed 9 bases at V and 2 bases at J, with 14 bases between. CDR3 region: CARAGPPAYEQYF. The CDR3 DNA follows: TGTGCCAGGGCGGGTCCCCCAGCCTACGAGCAGTACTTC.

The rearrangement joins TRBV5-4 to TRBJ1-5; D might be TRBD1 (6 bases). Germline CDR1 SGHNT, CDR2 YYREEE (reference sequence). Trimming took off 0 bases at V and 1 base at J, with 14 bases between the two ends. The CDR3 runs to 17 residues. In DNA form, the CDR3 reads TGTGCCAGCAGCTTGGATGGGGGCTATAGAAGCAATCAGCCCCAGCATTTT. Translating gives CASSLDGGYRSNQPQHF. Full variable domain (missing parts from reference TRBV5-4 and TRBJ1-5): ETGVTQSPTHLIKTRGQQVTLRCSSQSGHNTVSWYQQALGQGPQFIFQYYREEENGRGNFPPRFSGLQFPNYSSELNVNALELDDSALYLCASSLDGGYRSNQPQHFGDGTRLSIL.

The DNA of the CDR3 is TGCGCCAGCAGCTCTCCCGGACTAGCGGGGAGGACAGATACGCAGTATTTT. This encodes CASSSPGLAGRTDTQYF. V gene TRBV5-1 combines with J gene TRBJ2-3; 12 positions agree with TRBD2. Germline V gives CDR1 SGHRS, CDR2 YFSETQ. The V segment lost 3 bases and the J segment 3 bases; nucleotides outside the gene matches: 8. The CDR3 has 17 residues. Full variable domain (missing parts from reference TRBV5-1 and TRBJ2-3): KAGVTQTPRYLIKTRGQQVTLSCSPISGHRSVSWYQQTPGQGLQFLFEYFSETQRNKGNFPGRFSGRQFSNSRSEMNVSTLELGDSALYLCASSSPGLAGRTDTQYFGPGTRLTVL.

The rearrangement links TRBV7-9 to TRBJ2-3; TRBD2 might be the D (5 bases). V lost 2 bases, J lost 5 bases, and 17 bases lay in between. The CDR3 is 16 residues long. Germline V gene data show CDR1 as SEHNR and CDR2 as FQNEAQ (reference sequence). CDR3: CASSLQTGKGGDTQYF. Here the CDR3 DNA reads TGTGCCAGCAGCTTACAGACTGGCAAAGGAGGAGATACGCAGTATTTT.

With respect to this clone: The same CDR3 arises from other DNA sequences in this sample as well. The chain couples TRBV27 to TRBJ1-4, with D maybe TRBD1 (5 bases). The germline CDR1 and CDR2 sequences are MNHEY and SMNVEV (reference sequence). The length of the CDR3 is 14 residues. V gave up 5 bases and J gave up 3 bases, with 10 bases separating them. CDR3 DNA sequence: TGTGCCAGCAGTCTGACAGCCCCTAATGAAAAACTGTTTTTT. This sequence encodes CASSLTAPNEKLFF. The full variable domain, completed using reference TRBV27 and TRBJ1-4, is EAQVTQNPRYLITVTGKKLTVTCSQNMNHEYMSWYRQDPGLGLRQIYYSMNVEVTDKGDVPEGYKVSRKEKRNFPLILESPSPNQTSLYFCASSLTAPNEKLFFGSGTQLSVL.

The sample holds a few counts of this clone. The gene calls are TRBV27 and TRBJ2-2; possibly TRBD1 for D (5 bases). With 6 bases removed from V and 5 bases from J, the gap between germline ends came to 10 bases. There are 13 residues in the CDR3. Germline assignment: CDR1 MNHEY and CDR2 SMNVEV (reference sequence). In DNA form, the CDR3 reads TGTGCCAGCAGGTCTTCAGGGACCGGGGAGCTGTTTTTT. Amino acid sequence: CASRSSGTGELFF.

The genes are TRBV29-1 and TRBJ2-1, with D possibly being TRBD1 (5 bases). This CDR3 has 17 amino acids. V was pared by 1 base and J by 2 bases, with 18 bases between. Germline CDR1 and CDR2: SQVTM and ANQGSEA. The CDR3 here is CSVEGGRQSPTYNEQFF. CDR3 in DNA: TGCAGCGTTGAAGGGGGCCGCCAAAGTCCGACCTACAATGAGCAGTTCTTC.

The chain couples TRBV7-9 to TRBJ2-7, with 8 bases aligning to TRBD1. The CDR3 sequence is 12 residues long. Germline loops: CDR1 SEHNR, CDR2 FQNEAQ (reference sequence). Here the CDR3 reads CSTGQGAYEQYF. The CDR3 nucleotides are TGTTCCACCGGACAGGGTGCCTACGAGCAGTACTTC.

The V call is TRBV9, the J call TRBJ1-1, with D perhaps matching TRBD1 (5 bases). CDR1 is SGDLS, CDR2 YYNGEE, per germline. V was clipped by 0 bases and J by 3 bases, with 18 bases between them. The CDR3 is 17 residues long. CDR3 coding DNA: TGTGCCAGCAGCGTAGATCCGGGGGGTGGAGTGGACACTGAAGCTTTCTTT. It is translated as CASSVDPGGGVDTEAFF.